The rows below give T cell receptor beta chains drawn from one sample of a study of radiation and T cells in renal cell carcinoma. TCRdb keeps only in-frame clones here, not all; method: immunoSEQ multiplex PCR. The sample lists 150,000 to 200,000 clones; about 87% were seen once. The sample here was blood, taken from a patient whose treatment included radiotherapy and nephrectomy. The source is a woman aged 50 to 60 with renal cell carcinoma. The CDR3 runs from the conserved cysteine through the conserved F or W. D genes are given only for firm matches. For some rows the clone size is stated as once, few or many, or as a class when expanded; others skip it.

J gene	CDR3 length	V gene	D gene	clone size	CDR3 protein	CDR3 DNA
TRBJ2-7	15	TRBV18	TRBD1	NA	CASSPRQGIGNEQYF	TGTGCCAGCTCACCCCGACAGGGGATAGGGAACGAGCAGTACTTC
TRBJ1-5	17	TRBV11-3	NA	NA	CASSLDHRDGRNQPQHF	TGTGCCAGCAGCTTAGACCATAGGGACGGACGCAATCAGCCCCAGCATTTT
TRBJ1-1	13	TRBV9	NA	NA	CASSVVGGGEAFF	TGTGCCAGCAGCGTAGTTGGCGGCGGGGAAGCTTTCTTT
TRBJ2-2	16	TRBV5-4	NA	NA	CASSLFAQLNTGELFF	TGTGCCAGCAGCTTATTTGCACAGCTTAACACCGGGGAGCTGTTTTTT
TRBJ1-2	13	TRBV19	NA	NA	CASLGENLSGYTF	TGTGCCAGTCTAGGGGAGAACTTGAGTGGCTACACCTTC
TRBJ2-3	15	TRBV5-4	TRBD1	NA	CASSLDRGSTDTQYF	TGTGCCAGCAGCTTGGACAGGGGTAGCACAGATACGCAGTATTTT
TRBJ2-1	13	TRBV11-3	NA	NA	CASSLEAGAQEFF	TGTGCCAGCAGCTTAGAAGCCGGAGCTCAGGAGTTCTTC
TRBJ2-1	13	TRBV6-5	NA	once	CASRAGASNEQFF	TGTGCCAGCAGGGCGGGGGCCTCCAATGAGCAGTTCTTC
TRBJ1-5	14	TRBV19	NA	NA	CASIPGNSNQPQHF	TGTGCCAGTATTCCCGGGAATAGCAATCAGCCCCAGCATTTT
TRBJ2-2	16	TRBV7-8	NA	NA	CASSLAEGSNTGELFF	TGTGCCAGCAGCTTAGCTGAGGGATCGAACACCGGGGAGCTGTTTTTT
TRBJ2-2	14	TRBV10-3	TRBD1	NA	CAISGTANTGELFF	TGTGCCATCTCCGGGACAGCGAACACCGGGGAGCTGTTTTTT
TRBJ2-2	14	TRBV19	TRBD1	NA	CASSLRQGTGELFF	TGTGCCAGTAGTCTTCGACAGGGCACCGGGGAGCTGTTTTTT
TRBJ2-5	14	TRBV5-1	NA	NA	CASSLATGKETQYF	TGCGCCAGCAGCTTGGCCACGGGAAAAGAGACCCAGTACTTC
TRBJ2-1	13	TRBV30	NA	NA	CAWVQGRGNEQFF	TGTGCCTGGGTCCAGGGCCGTGGCAATGAGCAGTTCTTC
TRBJ2-5	13	TRBV5-1	NA	NA	CASSLDGRETQYF	TGCGCCAGCAGCCTGGACGGCCGGGAGACCCAGTACTTC
TRBJ1-1	14	TRBV5-1	NA	NA	CASSLATLNTEAFF	TGCGCCAGCAGCTTGGCCACACTTAACACTGAAGCTTTCTTT
TRBJ1-1	16	TRBV27	NA	NA	CASSSSTRRLDTEAFF	TGTGCCAGCAGTTCGTCGACCAGGAGGCTGGACACTGAAGCTTTCTTT
TRBJ1-2	12	TRBV7-9	NA	NA	CASSLPGYGYTF	TGTGCCAGCAGCTTACCAGGGTACGGCTACACCTTC
TRBJ1-1	14	TRBV6-5	TRBD1	NA	CASSYQGRGTEAFF	TGTGCCAGCAGTTACCAGGGCAGGGGGACTGAAGCTTTCTTT
TRBJ2-3	16	TRBV11-3	TRBD2	NA	CASSPTGSGGADTQYF	TGTGCCAGCAGCCCAACAGGGAGCGGGGGCGCAGATACGCAGTATTTT
TRBJ2-7	14	TRBV29-1	TRBD1	once	CSASGTGRGYEQYF	TGCAGCGCCTCAGGGACAGGGCGGGGCTACGAGCAGTACTTC
TRBJ1-1	15	TRBV7-9	NA	NA	CASRFTKIGDTEAFF	TGTGCCAGCAGATTTACGAAAATAGGGGATACTGAAGCTTTCTTT
TRBJ2-6	19	TRBV19	TRBD1	NA	CASSSALGQGDSGANVLTF	TGTGCCAGTAGTAGCGCGCTTGGACAGGGGGACTCTGGGGCCAACGTCCTGACTTTC
TRBJ1-2	15	TRBV5-5	TRBD1	NA	CASSYGQGSSYGYTF	TGTGCCAGCAGCTACGGACAGGGTAGTTCCTATGGCTACACCTTC
TRBJ2-3	15	TRBV4-2	NA	NA	CASSQDWGDSDTQYF	TGTGCCAGCAGCCAAGATTGGGGGGACTCAGATACGCAGTATTTT
TRBJ2-3	15	TRBV7-9	NA	NA	CASSLAGGALDTQYF	TGTGCCAGCAGCTTAGCTGGGGGGGCATTAGATACGCAGTATTTT
TRBJ2-3	17	TRBV30	TRBD2	NA	CAWSVPTWTSGTDTQYF	TGTGCCTGGAGTGTTCCGACATGGACTAGCGGCACAGATACGCAGTATTTT
TRBJ1-2	14	TRBV2	NA	NA	CASSPEGGLGGYTF	TGTGCCAGCAGCCCCGAAGGGGGGCTGGGTGGCTACACCTTC
TRBJ1-6	13	TRBV30	NA	NA	CAWVRGDNSPLHF	TGTGCCTGGGTTAGGGGAGACAATTCACCCCTCCACTTT
TRBJ1-2	15	TRBV10-3	TRBD1	NA	CAISESGQGLVGYTF	TGTGCCATCAGTGAGTCAGGACAGGGTCTCGTTGGCTACACCTTC
TRBJ1-2	13	TRBV7-2	NA	NA	CASSLAQEIGYTF	TGTGCCAGCAGCTTAGCGCAGGAGATTGGCTACACCTTC
TRBJ2-7	12	TRBV6-1	NA	once	CASSLDGYEQYF	TGTGCCAGCAGTCTTGACGGGTACGAGCAGTACTTC
TRBJ1-2	15	TRBV4-1	TRBD1	once	CASSPRGQVNYGYTF	TGCGCCAGCAGCCCTCGAGGACAGGTTAACTATGGCTACACCTTC
TRBJ2-1	15	TRBV10-3	TRBD2	NA	CAIRTGLAGDNEQFF	TGTGCCATCAGGACAGGACTAGCGGGGGACAATGAGCAGTTCTTC
TRBJ1-2	15	TRBV6-6	NA	NA	CASSYLGALGYGYTF	TGTGCCAGCAGTTACTTAGGGGCGCTTGGCTATGGCTACACCTTC
TRBJ1-1	14	TRBV7-9	NA	NA	CASSLSSGDTEAFF	TGTGCCAGCAGCTTAAGTTCTGGGGACACTGAAGCTTTCTTT